This entry is about one T cell receptor (beta chain). Its antigen is unknown. This entry is derived from a study of cytomegalovirus exposure and HLA in healthy donors. The CDR3 spans 16 residues. Germline values: CDR1 SGHRS, CDR2 YFSETQ. Losses at the gene ends were 0 bases for V and 0 bases for J; bases not matched to a gene: 2. The PCR employed 60 Vbeta primers together with 13 Jbeta primers. TCRdb's copy holds only in-frame clones and misses some; the assay was immunoSEQ multiplex PCR. The table lists about 160,000 clones, around 78% of them singletons. Study observations and caveats: As a later analysis showed, several of the most significant clusters appeared to be linked to common viral pathogens. Within an earlier analysis, most TCR beta V segments proved productive either about 90% or about 30% of the time.

The gene calls are TRBV5-1 and TRBJ2-3, with 9 bases aligning to TRBD2. The material sequenced was PBMCs. This receptor was identified in a woman in her 40s in good health and CMV-seronegative. CDR3 in amino acids: CASSLVAGASTDTQYF. CDR3 nucleotide sequence: TGCGCCAGCAGCTTGGTAGCGGGGGCTAGCACAGATACGCAGTATTTT. The variable domain in full, completed from reference TRBV5-1 and TRBJ2-3, reads KAGVTQTPRYLIKTRGQQVTLSCSPISGHRSVSWYQQTPGQGLQFLFEYFSETQRNKGNFPGRFSGRQFSNSRSEMNVSTLELGDSALYLCASSLVAGASTDTQYFGPGTRLTVL.